Listed below are T cell receptor beta chains from one sample, sequenced in a study of radiation and T cells in renal cell carcinoma. Sequencing was performed with immunoSEQ multiplex PCR; in TCRdb, only in-frame clones are kept and a portion is missing. Counted here are about 58,000 clones, roughly four fifths occurring once; the ten biggest clones make up under 7%. This material consisted of blood, taken from a patient whose treatment included radiotherapy and nephrectomy. Receptors were obtained from a man aged 55 to 70 with renal cell carcinoma. CDR3s include the opening cysteine and the closing phenylalanine or tryptophan. The order of the fields is J gene, D gene, V gene, clone size, CDR3 protein, CDR3 DNA. The D gene is left open where the match is weak. Only some rows state a clone size, as once, few, many or a class for expanded clones.

>TRBJ1-5|.|TRBV28|.
CASSLFGKGNQPQHF
TGTGCCAGCAGTTTATTTGGGAAGGGCAATCAGCCCCAGCATTTT
>TRBJ2-5|.|TRBV15|once
CATSRLGVGETQYF
TGTGCCACCAGCAGATTGGGGGTGGGGGAGACCCAGTACTTC
>TRBJ1-6|.|TRBV6-5|.
CASSPRDEGSPLHF
TGTGCCAGCAGTCCTCGGGATGAAGGGTCACCCCTCCACTTT
>TRBJ2-3|.|TRBV10-1|.
CASSEGRSPDTQYF
TGCGCCAGCAGTGAGGGGCGATCGCCAGATACGCAGTATTTT
>TRBJ1-1|TRBD1|TRBV19|.
CASRNQGAGEAFF
TGTGCCAGTAGGAATCAGGGGGCGGGTGAAGCTTTCTTT
>TRBJ1-2|.|TRBV30|once
CAWSRGSGHGYTF
TGTGCCTGGAGTCGGGGATCCGGCCATGGCTACACCTTC
>TRBJ2-1|TRBD2|TRBV14|.
CASSLLAAYNEQFF
TGTGCCAGCAGCCTACTAGCGGCCTACAATGAGCAGTTCTTC
>TRBJ1-1|.|TRBV6-4|.
CASSEQGNTEAFF
TGTGCCAGCAGTGAGCAGGGAAACACTGAAGCTTTCTTT
>TRBJ1-4|.|TRBV9|.
CASSGRGGEVATNEKLFF
TGTGCCAGCAGCGGACGAGGAGGGGAAGTTGCAACTAATGAAAAACTGTTTTTT
>TRBJ1-1|.|TRBV7-2|.
CASSSSWTDTEAFF
TGTGCCAGCAGCTCTTCCTGGACAGACACTGAAGCTTTCTTT
>TRBJ1-1|.|TRBV19|.
CASKEGDTEAFF
TGTGCCAGTAAGGAGGGGGACACTGAAGCTTTCTTT
>TRBJ1-1|TRBD1|TRBV6-1|.
CASTGGAGNTEAFF
TGTGCCAGCACAGGGGGCGCGGGGAACACTGAAGCTTTCTTT
>TRBJ2-1|.|TRBV6-6|once
CASSGTGEAYNEQFF
TGTGCCAGCAGCGGAACAGGGGAGGCCTACAATGAGCAGTTCTTC
>TRBJ2-2|.|TRBV11-3|.
CASSLAGDTGELFF
TGTGCCAGCAGCTTAGCGGGGGACACCGGGGAGCTGTTTTTT
>TRBJ1-6|TRBD1|TRBV25-1|.
CASSLGMGQGASPLHF
TGTGCCAGCAGCCTAGGGATGGGACAGGGGGCCTCACCCCTCCACTTT
>TRBJ2-1|.|TRBV2|few
CASSENRVYNEQFF
TGTGCCAGCAGTGAAAACAGGGTGTACAATGAGCAGTTCTTC
>TRBJ2-2|.|TRBV7-9|many
CASSLAGSPGELFF
TGTGCCAGCAGCTTAGCCGGGAGCCCCGGGGAGCTGTTTTTT
>TRBJ1-3|.|TRBV5-6|.
CASSRPRAGGNTIYF
TGTGCCAGCAGCCGACCTCGCGCAGGGGGAAACACCATATATTTT
>TRBJ1-1|.|TRBV19|.
CASSTQKNTEAFF
TGTGCCAGTAGTACCCAGAAGAACACTGAAGCTTTCTTT
>TRBJ2-5|TRBD2|TRBV28|few
CASSHTSGFVTQYF
TGTGCCAGCAGTCACACTAGCGGCTTCGTGACCCAGTACTTC
>TRBJ2-1|.|TRBV10-2|once
CASSGTWDNEQFF
TGCGCCAGCAGTGGGACTTGGGACAATGAGCAGTTCTTC
>TRBJ1-1|.|TRBV19|.
CASSKRTDVEAFF
TGTGCCAGTAGTAAGCGGACAGACGTGGAAGCTTTCTTT
>TRBJ2-5|TRBD1|TRBV6-6|.
CASSYSGQDQETQYF
TGTGCCAGCAGTTACTCAGGACAGGACCAAGAGACCCAGTACTTC
>TRBJ2-6|.|TRBV11-2|.
CASRQGSGANVLTF
TGTGCCAGCAGACAGGGCTCTGGGGCCAACGTCCTGACTTTC
>TRBJ1-1|.|TRBV6-1|.
CASSLERSTEAFF
TGTGCCAGCAGCTTGGAACGGTCCACTGAAGCTTTCTTT
>TRBJ2-5|.|TRBV27|.
CASRNEPGRGGETQYF
TGTGCCAGCCGTAACGAACCGGGACGCGGTGGAGAGACCCAGTACTTC
>TRBJ2-7|.|TRBV2|.
CASRVLGAYEQYF
TGTGCCAGCAGAGTACTGGGGGCCTACGAGCAGTACTTC
>TRBJ2-6|.|TRBV29-1|once
CSVSGLGGANVLTF
TGCAGCGTGTCGGGGCTAGGAGGGGCCAACGTCCTGACTTTC
>TRBJ1-5|.|TRBV7-2|once
CASSLAGVEQPQHF
TGTGCCAGCAGCTTAGCGGGAGTGGAGCAGCCCCAGCATTTT
>TRBJ1-1|.|TRBV5-1|.
CASSLEPTGNTEAFF
TGCGCCAGCAGCTTGGAACCGACAGGGAACACTGAAGCTTTCTTT
>TRBJ2-7|.|TRBV7-2|once
CASSSLAGPSYEQYF
TGTGCCAGCAGCTCCTTGGCAGGGCCCTCCTACGAGCAGTACTTC
>TRBJ2-1|.|TRBV11-3|.
CASSLGYGLGGFF
TGTGCCAGCAGCTTAGGCTACGGCCTTGGGGGGTTCTTC
>TRBJ1-6|.|TRBV10-2|.
CASSEGPYSYNSPLHF
TGCGCCAGCAGTGAGGGGCCCTACTCCTATAATTCACCCCTCCACTTT
>TRBJ1-2|.|TRBV30|.
CAWAGANYGYTF
TGTGCCTGGGCGGGAGCTAACTATGGCTACACCTTC
>TRBJ2-3|.|TRBV19|.
CASSMGTGTQYF
TGTGCCAGTAGTATGGGGACGGGTACGCAGTATTTT
>TRBJ1-6|TRBD1|TRBV6-5|.
CASRYGTALGSPLHF
TGTGCCAGCAGATACGGGACAGCACTAGGTTCACCCCTCCACTTT
>TRBJ2-2|.|TRBV19|once
CASSWGENTGELFF
TGTGCCAGTAGTTGGGGTGAGAACACCGGGGAGCTGTTTTTT
>TRBJ1-5|TRBD1|TRBV2|.
CASNPQGAGQPQHF
TGTGCCAGCAACCCACAGGGGGCAGGGCAGCCCCAGCATTTT
>TRBJ1-2|TRBD1|TRBV5-1|.
CASSLDGTGGGYGYTF
TGCGCCAGCAGCTTGGACGGGACAGGGGGCGGCTATGGCTACACCTTC
>TRBJ2-6|.|TRBV15|.
CATSQGGPGANVLTF
TGTGCCACCAGCCAGGGGGGACCCGGGGCCAACGTCCTGACTTTC
>TRBJ2-3|.|TRBV7-9|.
CASSSMKGGGPSTDTQYF
TGTGCCAGCAGCTCGATGAAAGGAGGGGGGCCTTCTACGGATACGCAGTATTTT
>TRBJ2-3|TRBD1|TRBV28|.
CATWDSPSTDTQYF
TGTGCCACCTGGGACAGCCCTAGCACAGATACGCAGTATTTT
>TRBJ2-5|TRBD1|TRBV7-9|.
CATVRTGGTETQYF
TGTGCCACCGTAAGGACAGGGGGCACAGAGACCCAGTACTTC
>TRBJ1-5|.|TRBV7-8|few
CASSLRLSNQPQHF
TGTGCCAGCAGCTTGAGGTTAAGCAATCAGCCCCAGCATTTT
>TRBJ2-1|TRBD1|TRBV6-5|.
CASSPRTGSYNEQFF
TGTGCCAGCAGCCCCAGGACAGGGTCCTACAATGAGCAGTTCTTC
>TRBJ1-2|.|TRBV6-5|.
CASSPPLNEGYTF
TGTGCCAGCAGCCCTCCGCTTAATGAAGGCTACACCTTC